The T cell receptor beta chain under discussion was sequenced for a study of blood T cell repertoires in COVID-19. Study details: Specimens from acute and convalescent COVID-19 originated in the United States, Italy and Spain. T cells, B-cell-depleted T cells, or PBMCs provided the cDNA or gDNA that served as material.

Under the authors' procedure: The authors estimated nucleated cell counts from reference gene primer amplification. Libraries were prepared by immunoSEQ multiplex PCR; TCRdb keeps only in-frame clonotypes and omits some of them. The V and J calls and clone size are taken from that table; D and trimming were inferred from the DNA. The sample consists of around 210,000 clones, 84% of them appearing once. Germline values: CDR1 LNHNV, CDR2 YYDKDF (reference sequence). V lost 5 bases, J lost 4 bases, and 19 bases lay in between. This CDR3 spans 16 amino acids. The chain carries TRBV15 and TRBJ2-3; a possible D gene is TRBD1 (6 bases). The sequencing sample was made of peripheral blood. This clonotype was obtained from a human donor in a cohort sampled during active COVID-19. CDR3 loop: CATSSEGETVADTQYF. For the CDR3, the DNA is TGTGCCACCAGCTCCGAGGGGGAGACAGTTGCAGATACGCAGTATTTT.